Given below is one T cell receptor (beta chain) in context. The data belong to a study of neurological immune-mediated disorders. Time point of the sample: technical triplicate 2. The unsorted libraries originated from 2 million PBMCs that had been stored at -80 C. The method for making cDNA was 5'RACE, and it used 10-nucleotide random UMIs. From 15-18 subjects, every sequencing run obtained over 170 million TCR-beta sequences. TCRdb reprocessed the 5' RACE reads via MiXCR and lists one record per CDR3 protein. The sample contains about 59,000 distinct CDR3 sequences, approximately 25% of which appear only once. Trimming took off 1 base at V and 1 base at J, with 9 bases between the two ends. The germline CDR1 and CDR2 sequences are DFQATT and SNEGSKA (reference sequence). This CDR3 contains 14 residues.

The V call is TRBV20-1, the J call TRBJ2-3; tentatively, D is TRBD2 (6 bases). The sample consisted of PBMCs. The origin of this receptor is a man aged 55 to 70 with HTLV-1-associated myelopathy (HAM/TSP). This CDR3 is CSARVGSCTDTQYF. As DNA, the CDR3 is TGCAGTGCTAGAGTCGGGAGCTGCACAGATACGCAGTATTTT.